A selection of T cell receptor beta chains follows, all from one sample in a study of cytomegalovirus exposure and HLA in healthy donors. Some clones are missing from TCRdb's copy, which holds only in-frame ones; the method was immunoSEQ multiplex PCR. This sample has about 130,000 clones, with 80% to 90% found just once. The source material was PBMCs. These TCRs come from a man aged 45 to 65 in good health and CMV-seronegative. The CDR3 runs from the conserved cysteine through the conserved F or W. D genes are given only for firm matches. Size is omitted from some rows. Given values are once, few, many or a class for expanded clones.

>TRBV6-1|TRBJ1-2|few|NA
TGTGCCAGCAGTGAACGGGACGGGGGATCCTATGGCTACACCTTC
CASSERDGGSYGYTF
>TRBV11-2|TRBJ2-5|NA|NA
TGTGCCAGCAGCTTAGCAGGGTACCAAGAGACCCAGTACTTC
CASSLAGYQETQYF
>TRBV13|TRBJ1-1|NA|TRBD1
TGTGCCAGCAGCTCAGGGGACAGGGGGGACACTGAAGCTTTCTTT
CASSSGDRGDTEAFF
>TRBV19|TRBJ2-7|NA|TRBD1
TGTGCCAGTAGTATAGCCGGGACAGGGAGCGAGCAGTACTTC
CASSIAGTGSEQYF
>TRBV28|TRBJ1-2|NA|NA
TGTGCCAGCAGGACCCCCCTCTGGGGGGGCTATGGCTACACCTTC
CASRTPLWGGYGYTF
>TRBV10-3|TRBJ1-5|NA|NA
TGTGCCATCAGTGAGGGGGAGGGGTCCTATCAGCCCCAGCATTTT
CAISEGEGSYQPQHF
>TRBV2|TRBJ2-1|NA|TRBD1
TGTGCCAGCAGTGGGGACAGGGGCTACTACAATGAGCAGTTCTTC
CASSGDRGYYNEQFF
>TRBV19|TRBJ2-7|NA|TRBD1
TGTGCCAGTAGCCGGGGACAGGATCTATCCTACGAGCAGTACTTC
CASSRGQDLSYEQYF
>TRBV11-2|TRBJ2-1|NA|TRBD2
TGTGCCAGCAGCAGGGGACTAGCGGGACCCTCCTACAATGAGCAGTTCTTC
CASSRGLAGPSYNEQFF
>TRBV6-1|TRBJ2-1|NA|TRBD1
TGTGCCAGCAGTGAATCTGCAGGACAGGGGAGGTGGGCCCTCGGGGACAATGAGCAGTTCTTC
CASSESAGQGRWALGDNEQFF
>TRBV10-3|TRBJ1-1|NA|NA
TGTGCCATCAGTGAGAGGTGGCAGGGCGCGAGCACTGAAGCTTTCTTT
CAISERWQGASTEAFF
>TRBV4-2|TRBJ2-7|NA|NA
TGTGCCAGCAGCCAAGAACGGTTCCAGGGGCGCGAGCAGTACTTC
CASSQERFQGREQYF
>TRBV30|TRBJ2-2|NA|NA
TGTGCCTGGAACCCGAGGGCGGTTCGAGAGGGGGAGCTGTTTTTT
CAWNPRAVREGELFF
>TRBV19|TRBJ2-7|once|NA
TGTGCCAGTAGTAGTGGACAGATTTACGAGCAGTACTTC
CASSSGQIYEQYF
>TRBV7-9|TRBJ2-7|NA|NA
TGTGCCAGCAGCCCCATAGCACGCGAGCAGTACTTC
CASSPIAREQYF
>TRBV30|TRBJ1-2|NA|NA
TGTGCCTGGAATCCCGGGAACTATGGCTACACCTTC
CAWNPGNYGYTF